These 18 T cell receptor beta chains share one sample of origin, sequenced in a study of blood T cell repertoires in COVID-19. Repertoires were generated with immunoSEQ multiplex PCR, while TCRdb's copy carries only in-frame clones and drops some. Of 250,000 or so clones listed, approximately 86% are singletons. The sequencing sample was made of PBMCs or T cells enriched from blood (not recorded which). The receptors originated from a young woman who had recovered from COVID-19.

This chain joins TRBV19 and TRBJ2-1; D possibly corresponds to TRBD2 (6 bases). The CDR3 totals 16 residues. Trimming took 5 bases from V and 0 from J, leaving 14 bases between them. Germline-derived CDR1 and CDR2 are LNHDA and SQIVND (reference sequence). CDR3 sequence reads: CASSGDSRSSYNEQFF. CDR3 DNA sequence: TGTGCCAGTAGTGGGGACTCGAGAAGCTCCTACAATGAGCAGTTCTTC.

The CDR3 nucleotides are TGTGCCAGCAGTTACTCTGTGGGTACGGGCTACGAGCAGTACTTC. Amino acid sequence: CASSYSVGTGYEQYF. The chain is built from TRBV6-5 and TRBJ2-7; no reliable D call. V was pared by 0 bases and J by 3 bases, with 12 bases between. The CDR3 totals 15 residues. Germline CDR1 reads MNHEY; CDR2 reads SVGAGI.

The rearrangement joins TRBV27 to TRBJ2-5, with TRBD2 matching over 7 bases. The CDR3 contains 14 residues. The V gene's germline CDR1 is MNHEY and CDR2 SMNVEV (reference sequence). V shed 5 bases, J shed 5 bases, and the junction held 8 bases outside the gene matches. The CDR3 loop reads CASSPGWGGETQYF. The DNA for the CDR3 is TGTGCCAGCAGTCCTGGTTGGGGGGGGGAGACCCAGTACTTC.

The chain couples TRBV6-5 to TRBJ2-1, with 7 bases fitting TRBD1. The CDR3 length is 14 residues. V shed 6 bases, J shed 6 bases, and the junction held 8 bases outside the gene matches. The germline V gene encodes CDR1 MNHEY and CDR2 SVGAGI. The CDR3 bases are TGTGCCAGCAGAATTACAGGGGTTGGCAATGAGCAGTTCTTC. It translates to CASRITGVGNEQFF.

The V and J genes are TRBV3-1 (or the pseudogene TRBV3-2) and TRBJ2-5, with D maybe TRBD2 (6 bases). There are 15 residues in the CDR3. CDR1 is LGHDT and CDR2 is YNNKEL in the germline V gene (reference sequence). V was clipped by 4 bases and J by 4 bases, with 16 bases between them. The CDR3 DNA is TGTGCCAGCAGCCTTCCGAACCGGGGGAGAGAGACCCAGTACTTC. Its protein product is CASSLPNRGRETQYF.

The rearrangement links TRBV27 to TRBJ2-3; TRBD1 agrees at 7 bases. Germline CDR1 MNHEY, CDR2 SMNVEV (reference sequence). With 6 bases clipped from V and 2 bases from J, the junction kept 11 bases outside the gene matches. This CDR3 is built from 16 residues. This CDR3 is CASRGQYLYYTDTQYF. The CDR3 nucleotides read TGTGCCAGCAGGGGACAGTACTTATATTACACAGATACGCAGTATTTT.

CDR3 sequence (DNA): TGTGCCAGCAGCCATGAGGGATGGGGTGGAAACACCATATATTTT. It translates to CASSHEGWGGNTIYF. J is TRBJ1-3 and V is TRBV3-1 (or the pseudogene TRBV3-2); D gene uncertain. CDR1 LGHDT and CDR2 YNNKEL come from the germline V gene (reference sequence). The CDR3 contains 15 residues. The V and J ends lost 3 bases and 3 bases respectively, with 12 bases between them.

V and J are TRBV11-2 and TRBJ2-1; TRBD2 matches 12 bases. Germline V gene lookup returns CDR1 SGHAT and CDR2 FQNNGV. V was clipped by 1 base and J by 4 bases; unmatched bases: 2. CDR3 size: 16 residues. DNA of the CDR3: TGTGCCAGCAGCTTAGCGACTAGCGGGGGATACAATGAGCAGTTCTTC. It encodes CASSLATSGGYNEQFF.

This chain connects TRBV5-1 to TRBJ2-3; a weak D match, TRBD1 (5 bases). This CDR3 is built from 15 residues. V shed 0 bases and J shed 2 bases, with 10 bases lying between them. The germline V gene has CDR1 SGHRS and CDR2 YFSETQ. The CDR3 bases are TGCGCCAGCAGCTTGGAGGGCAGGGTCACAGATACGCAGTATTTT. It specifies CASSLEGRVTDTQYF.

J is TRBJ1-2 and V is TRBV10-3, with no clear D. V shed 6 bases and J shed 6 bases, with 14 bases lying between them. Germline V gene lookup returns CDR1 ENHRY and CDR2 SYGVKD. This CDR3 spans 13 amino acids. The CDR3 region has the DNA TGTGCCATCAGCCCCGCCCTCCTAGATGGCTACACCTTC. Translated: CAISPALLDGYTF.

The genes are TRBV29-1 and TRBJ2-1, with D perhaps matching TRBD1 (5 bases). In germline, CDR1 is SQVTM, CDR2 ANQGSEA. This CDR3 spans 12 amino acids. V was trimmed by 5 bases and J by 8 bases, leaving 13 bases between them. For the CDR3, the DNA is TGCAGCGTTCTTGAAGGGGTATATGAGCAGTTCTTC. It codes for CSVLEGVYEQFF.

CDR3 in DNA: TGTGCCAGCAGCCCGGCGGTTTACAATGAGCAGTTCTTC. Protein sequence: CASSPAVYNEQFF. The gene calls are TRBV7-2 and TRBJ2-1; D unresolved. This CDR3 is built from 13 residues. Trimming pared 5 bases from V and 4 bases from J, leaving 9 bases between. In germline, CDR1 is SGHTA, CDR2 FQGNSA.

This chain connects TRBV3-1 (or the pseudogene TRBV3-2) to TRBJ2-2, with a possible D match to TRBD2 (6 bases). Between the trimmed V and J ends, which lost 3 bases and 5 bases, there was a span of 10 bases. Germline CDR1 reads LGHDT; CDR2 reads YNNKEL (reference sequence). The CDR3 covers 14 residues. The CDR3 bases are TGTGCCAGCAGCCAGGCTGCGGGGACCGGGGAGCTGTTTTTT. It codes for CASSQAAGTGELFF.

This clone has just one count. V and J are TRBV5-5 and TRBJ1-3, with 7 bases matching TRBD1. CDR3 length: 14 amino acids. The ends lost 4 bases at V and 4 bases at J; junction bases unmatched: 5. Per germline, CDR1 SGHKS and CDR2 YYEKEE (reference sequence). CDR3 sequence (DNA): TGTGCCAGCAGCCGTACACAGGGGGGAAACACCATATATTTT. Protein sequence: CASSRTQGGNTIYF.

The CDR3 DNA is TGTGCCAGCAGTGACCCCGCCCCCGGAGGGGACGAGCAGTACTTC. Translated: CASSDPAPGGDEQYF. The chain combines TRBV28 with TRBJ2-7; D perhaps matches TRBD2 (6 bases). Per germline, CDR1 MDHEN and CDR2 SYDVKM. V lost 5 bases and J 5 bases, leaving 19 bases between the germline ends. The CDR3 loop spans 15 amino acids.

The chain combines TRBV19 with TRBJ1-1, with TRBD1 matching over 8 bases. V lost 4 bases, J lost 5 bases, and 3 bases stayed unmatched. Per the germline V gene, CDR1 is LNHDA and CDR2 is SQIVND (reference sequence). This CDR3 region has 13 residues. CDR3 protein: CASSNTGGTEAFF. In DNA form, the CDR3 reads TGTGCCAGTAGTAATACAGGGGGAACTGAAGCTTTCTTT.

This clone was recorded once. The rearrangement links TRBV27 to TRBJ2-3; possible D gene TRBD1, 6 bases. The CDR3 runs 19 residues. Trimming stripped 8 bases from V and 1 base from J, with 28 bases between. CDR1 is MNHEY, CDR2 SMNVEV, per germline (reference sequence). The CDR3 sequence: CASQGFFPRPGHRTDTQYF. The CDR3 coding sequence is TGTGCCAGCCAAGGGTTTTTCCCAAGACCGGGACACCGCACAGATACGCAGTATTTT.

The chain recombines TRBV9 with TRBJ1-4, with 8 nucleotides matching TRBD1. Germline V gene sequence: CDR1 SGDLS, CDR2 YYNGEE. V trimming: 1 base; J trimming: 3 bases; junction bases outside the gene matches: 2. The CDR3 is 15 residues long. As DNA, the CDR3 is TGTGCCAGCAGCGTATCACAGGGGGCTAATGAAAAACTGTTTTTT. Residues: CASSVSQGANEKLFF.